The clone carrying this T cell receptor (beta chain) was counted between two and nine times. Its target is unknown. This sample also contains other DNA sequences that code for the same CDR3. The data were obtained in a study of cytomegalovirus exposure and HLA in healthy donors. Across the study: Among about 200 million T cells, an earlier analysis found 120 million or so unique TCR beta sequences. Notes on the study in general: As a later analysis showed, several of the most significant clusters appeared to be linked to common viral pathogens.

Both 60 Vbeta primers and 13 Jbeta primers went into the PCR. Clones were sequenced by immunoSEQ multiplex PCR, and TCRdb holds only the in-frame ones, with some missing. This table holds 95,000 to 100,000 clones, more than 60% found once. Trimming took off 4 bases at V and 7 bases at J, with 11 bases between the two ends. The CDR3 contains 13 residues. Germline lookup yields CDR1 KGHSH and CDR2 LQKENI. The chain recombines TRBV18 with TRBJ1-5, with D possibly matching TRBD1 (6 bases). This TCR was sampled from a human donor in good health. What was sequenced was PBMCs. DNA of the CDR3: TGTGCCAGCTCACAACAGGGAGGGCAGCCCCAGCATTTT. Translating gives CASSQQGGQPQHF.